The 28 T cell receptor beta chains below all came from one sample that was sequenced in a study of shared clonotypes between healthy human individuals. Sequenced by immunoSEQ multiplex PCR; TCRdb stores in-frame clones only, minus some. The table includes some 2,100,000 clones, under 97% detected once. Sequenced input: naive CD4+ T cells sorted from blood. The subset is: CD45RA+ positively selected. The receptor source for this set is a man in his late teens or twenties in good health.

The V call is TRBV5-1, the J call TRBJ2-6; D ambiguous. The CDR3 has 15 amino acids. V lost 3 bases and J 0 bases, leaving 7 bases between the germline ends. Looked up from germline, CDR1 is SGHRS and CDR2 is YFSETQ. In DNA form, the CDR3 reads TGCGCCAGCAGCTCGGTAATCTCTGGGGCCAACGTCCTGACTTTC. Protein product: CASSSVISGANVLTF.

The V gene is TRBV2, the J gene TRBJ1-1; TRBD1 matches at 10 bases. This CDR3 region has 14 residues. The germline V gene encodes CDR1 SNHLY and CDR2 FYNNEI. Trimming cost V 2 bases and J 6 bases; bases outside gene matches: 3. The chain's CDR3 is CASSERDRGPEAFF. In DNA, the CDR3 is TGTGCCAGCAGTGAAAGGGACAGGGGCCCTGAAGCTTTCTTT.

This clone appeared once. The rearrangement joins TRBV7-9 to TRBJ1-2; D unresolved. V was pared by 5 bases and J by 7 bases, with 29 bases between. Germline-derived CDR1 and CDR2 are SEHNR and FQNEAQ (reference sequence). CDR3 length: 18 amino acids. This CDR3 is CASSPTPTYSAEMVGYTF. The CDR3 DNA reads TGTGCCAGCAGCCCGACCCCAACTTACTCGGCTGAAATGGTTGGCTACACCTTC.

The genes are TRBV5-6 and TRBJ2-7, with D possibly matching TRBD2 (7 bases). This CDR3 comprises 18 residues. Trimming shortened V by 0 bases and J by 5 bases, and 24 bases separated the two germline ends. Germline V gives CDR1 SGHDT, CDR2 YYEEEE. Here the CDR3 DNA reads TGTGCCAGCAGCTTGGCCAGTAGGGGGGAGGGCCGGAATCACGAGCAGTACTTC. Translated: CASSLASRGEGRNHEQYF.

The V and J genes are TRBV2 and TRBJ1-3, with a tentative D call TRBD1 (5 bases). Germline lookup yields CDR1 SNHLY and CDR2 FYNNEI. CDR3 length equals 16 residues. The V end lost 5 bases, the J end lost 3 bases, and 17 bases lay between the germline ends. The CDR3 bases are TGTGCCAGCAGTTTAAGACAGTCGGCCCATGGAAACACCATATATTTT. Protein: CASSLRQSAHGNTIYF.

This clone occurred once. This chain links TRBV25-1 with TRBJ2-3; no firm D call. Per germline, CDR1 MGHDK and CDR2 SYGVNS. Trimming stripped 7 bases from V and 0 bases from J, with 11 bases between. The CDR3 length is 14 residues. CDR3 amino acids: CASTPGLSTDTQYF. The CDR3 nucleotides read TGTGCCAGCACCCCTGGGTTAAGCACAGATACGCAGTATTTT.

The chain joins TRBV6-5 to TRBJ2-7, with D possibly matching TRBD1 (6 bases). Trimming shortened V by 2 bases and J by 2 bases, and 13 bases separated the two germline ends. This CDR3 has 15 residues. Germline V gives CDR1 MNHEY, CDR2 SVGAGI. CDR3 sequence (DNA): TGTGCCAGCAGTTACCGACTGACAGGTCCCTACGAGCAGTACTTC. This codes for CASSYRLTGPYEQYF.

V gene TRBV27 combines with J gene TRBJ1-5, with D maybe TRBD1 (5 bases). Germline CDR1 and CDR2: MNHEY and SMNVEV (reference sequence). V was cut by 4 bases and J by 4 bases, with 14 bases left in between. The CDR3 sequence is 15 residues long. The CDR3 loop is CASSSTSRQNQPQHF. In DNA, the CDR3 is TGTGCCAGCAGTTCGACCTCCCGACAGAATCAGCCCCAGCATTTT.

Only one count was recorded for this clone. The V and J genes are TRBV6-6 and TRBJ2-5; 8 bases map to TRBD1. CDR3 length: 15 residues. CDR1 is MNHNY, CDR2 SVGAGI, per germline (reference sequence). With 0 bases clipped from V and 4 bases from J, the junction kept 4 bases outside the gene matches. The CDR3 coding sequence is TGTGCCAGCAGTTACTCGTCAGGGGGCTTAGAGACCCAGTACTTC. Its translation: CASSYSSGGLETQYF.

This chain joins TRBV7-8 and TRBJ2-1; D remains ambiguous. The V gene lost 5 bases and the J gene lost 6 bases, with 8 bases spanning the gap. CDR3 size: 12 residues. Per the germline V gene, CDR1 is SGHVS and CDR2 is FQNEAQ. The CDR3 sequence is CASSLERNEQFF. The CDR3, as DNA: TGTGCCAGCAGCCTAGAACGCAATGAGCAGTTCTTC.

With regard to this clone: Other DNA sequences of this sample code for an identical CDR3. The chain employs TRBV18 and TRBJ2-7, with D hard to call. Germline V CDR1 and CDR2: KGHSH, LQKENI. The CDR3 runs 12 residues. V was pared by 4 bases and J by 1 base, with 5 bases between. The CDR3 reads CASSLESYEQYF. CDR3 sequence (DNA): TGTGCCAGCTCACTGGAGTCCTACGAGCAGTACTTC.

The chain is built from TRBV7-9 and TRBJ1-6, with a tentative D call TRBD1 (5 bases). The germline CDR1 and CDR2 sequences are SEHNR and FQNEAQ (reference sequence). CDR3 length: 15 amino acids. V gave up 5 bases and J gave up 10 bases, with 18 bases separating them. In DNA, the CDR3 is TGTGCCAGCAGCGTGGGGACCGCCCGGGGCTCACCCCTCCACTTT. It yields the protein CASSVGTARGSPLHF.

The gene calls are TRBV10-3 and TRBJ2-6; D might be TRBD1 (5 bases). The V end was cut by 3 bases, the J end by 0 bases, with 24 bases between. Germline loops: CDR1 ENHRY, CDR2 SYGVKD. The CDR3 length is 21 residues. The CDR3 DNA sequence: TGTGCCATCAGTGATATGGTGGTTTGGGGCACCGCTTCCTCTGGGGCCAACGTCCTGACTTTC. It yields the protein CAISDMVVWGTASSGANVLTF.

The rearrangement joins TRBV2 to TRBJ2-5, with D unclear. Looked up from germline, CDR1 is SNHLY and CDR2 is FYNNEI. CDR3 length: 12 residues. Trimming left V 4 bases short and J 7 bases short, with 10 bases between. The CDR3 spells CASSALGRTQYF. As DNA, the CDR3 is TGTGCCAGCAGTGCCCTTGGCCGGACCCAGTACTTC.

The V call is TRBV6-1, the J call TRBJ1-2; no clear D gene. Germline CDR1 and CDR2: MNHNS and SASEGT. Trimming removed 6 bases from V and 8 bases from J, with 13 bases in between. This CDR3 is 12 amino acids long. CDR3 nucleotide sequence: TGTGCCAGCAGGGCTACGGGTCTCGGCTACACCTTC. This gives the protein CASRATGLGYTF.

The chain combines TRBV11-3 with TRBJ1-1; D possibly corresponds to TRBD1 (6 bases). This CDR3 spans 15 amino acids. Between the trimmed V and J ends, which lost 3 bases and 4 bases, there was a span of 15 bases. CDR1 is SGHNT and CDR2 is YENEEA in the germline V gene. As DNA, the CDR3 is TGTGCCAGCAGCTTCTCAGGGGCGTCGGGCACTGAAGCTTTCTTT. Translating it yields CASSFSGASGTEAFF.

The CDR3 loop is CSVVRPGPTDTQYF. CDR3 DNA: TGCAGCGTTGTTCGGCCAGGGCCCACAGATACGCAGTATTTT. This chain connects TRBV29-1 to TRBJ2-3, with D perhaps TRBD1 (5 bases). The CDR3 is 14 residues long. Trimming took off 4 bases at V and 2 bases at J, with 13 bases between the two ends. Germline-derived CDR1 and CDR2 are SQVTM and ANQGSEA.

This chain joins TRBV15 and TRBJ2-7; the D gene is possibly TRBD1 (6 bases). The CDR3 is 17 amino acids. Germline V gives CDR1 LNHNV, CDR2 YYDKDF (reference sequence). V was cut by 0 bases and J by 5 bases, with 20 bases left in between. The CDR3 is CATSRDRKGDRRNEQYF. DNA of the CDR3: TGTGCCACCAGCAGAGATCGAAAGGGTGACAGGAGGAACGAGCAGTACTTC.

This rearrangement joins TRBV30 to TRBJ1-6; perhaps TRBD1 as D (6 bases). Germline assignment: CDR1 GTSNPN and CDR2 SVGIG (reference sequence). The V gene lost 1 base and the J gene lost 14 bases, with 21 bases spanning the gap. CDR3 length: 15 amino acids. Here the CDR3 DNA reads TGTGCCTGGAGTGCCCCCACAGGGTCGGTCAGGGCCCTCCACTTT. This encodes CAWSAPTGSVRALHF.

Notes on this clone: This sample also contains other DNA sequences that code for the same CDR3. The rearrangement links TRBV2 to TRBJ2-1; a possible D gene is TRBD2 (5 bases). The CDR3 runs to 12 residues. Trimming took 9 bases from V and 7 from J, leaving 13 bases between them. CDR1 and CDR2 (germline): SNHLY, FYNNEI. The CDR3 region is CASSLGGNEQFF. The DNA for the CDR3 is TGTGCCAGTTCCCTAGGAGGAAATGAGCAGTTCTTC.

This rearrangement joins TRBV6-1 to TRBJ2-3, with 9 bases that match TRBD2. Germline assignment: CDR1 MNHNS and CDR2 SASEGT. V gave up 3 bases and J gave up 0 bases; unmatched junction bases: 13. The CDR3 sequence is 19 residues long. The CDR3 DNA follows: TGTGCCAGCAGTGATTGGTCCCTTAGTAGCGGGAGTAGCACAGATACGCAGTATTTT. Its translation: CASSDWSLSSGSSTDTQYF.

The chain has TRBV6-5 and TRBJ2-5; 10 bases fit TRBD2. This CDR3 region has 16 residues. Germline CDR1 and CDR2: MNHEY and SVGAGI. The J segment lost 5 bases and the V segment lost 0 bases, leaving 6 bases of the junction unmatched. CDR3 coding DNA: TGTGCCAGCAGTTACTCGTTTGGGACTAGCGATGAGACCCAGTACTTC. This gives the protein CASSYSFGTSDETQYF.

Regarding this clone: Other DNA sequences in this sample translate to the same CDR3. This chain joins TRBV30 and TRBJ1-1, with D possibly TRBD1 on 5 matching bases. Germline V gene data show CDR1 as GTSNPN and CDR2 as SVGIG (reference sequence). Trimming stripped 0 bases from V and 2 bases from J, with 10 bases between. The CDR3 has 14 residues. CDR3 bases: TGTGCCTGGAGTGTGGGACGGAGTAACACTGAAGCTTTCTTT. This gives the protein CAWSVGRSNTEAFF.

The count of this clone is one. The V and J genes are TRBV19 and TRBJ2-1; D gene unclear. The ends were cut back, 4 bases at V and 8 bases at J, with 9 bases in the middle. This CDR3 is 12 amino acids long. Germline CDR1 is LNHDA and CDR2 is SQIVND (reference sequence). This CDR3 reads CASSSLVYEQFF. DNA of the CDR3: TGTGCCAGTAGTAGTTTAGTTTATGAGCAGTTCTTC.

The V gene is TRBV11-2, the J gene TRBJ2-1; TRBD2 might be the D (5 bases). Trimming removed 1 base at V and 7 bases at J, with 20 bases between. CDR1 and CDR2 from the germline V gene are SGHAT and FQNNGV. This CDR3 region has 17 residues. CDR3 sequence (DNA): TGTGCCAGCAGCTTAGTCGAGTCGGCAAAGGCGGGTAATGAGCAGTTCTTC. Amino acids: CASSLVESAKAGNEQFF.

The chain links TRBV6-6 to TRBJ2-1; possibly TRBD2 for D (5 bases). Germline CDR1 reads MNHNY; CDR2 reads SVGAGI (reference sequence). The V gene lost 2 bases and the J gene lost 10 bases, with 15 bases spanning the gap. The length of the CDR3 is 14 residues. The CDR3 is CASSYPTSEREQFF. The CDR3 coding sequence is TGTGCCAGCAGTTACCCAACTAGTGAGCGAGAGCAGTTCTTC.

V is TRBV7-2 and J is TRBJ2-1, with 15 nucleotides matching TRBD2. The length of the CDR3 is 18 residues. Germline CDR1 is SGHTA and CDR2 is FQGNSA. Trimming took 5 bases from V and 1 from J; bases not matched to a gene: 6. CDR3 coding DNA: TGTGCCAGCAGCGCCGGACTAGCGGGAGGGCCATCCTACAATGAGCAGTTCTTC. It codes for CASSAGLAGGPSYNEQFF.

The chain has TRBV9 and TRBJ2-1, with D hard to call. Trimming cost V 3 bases and J 0 bases, with 13 bases left between them. The CDR3 has 16 amino acids. The germline V gene encodes CDR1 SGDLS and CDR2 YYNGEE. CDR3 sequence reads: CASSAPSGSSYNEQFF. The CDR3, as DNA: TGTGCCAGCAGCGCCCCCTCTGGTAGCTCCTACAATGAGCAGTTCTTC.